This record looks at one TCR beta chain sequence and its context. Antigen unknown. Replicate PCRs for sorted subsets used roughly 200 ng DNA; this equaled tens of thousands of T cell genomes. TCRdb's table, derived via immunoSEQ multiplex PCR, lists solely in-frame clones and lacks some. The sample holds hundreds of thousands of clones, approximately 95% seen once. The CDR3 totals 19 residues. The ends lost 1 base at V and 0 bases at J; junction bases unmatched: 7. Looked up from germline, CDR1 is SGHRS and CDR2 is YFSETQ. CD45RO-negative, CCR7-selected cells formed the naive CD8 fraction, which excluded terminally differentiated effector memory CD45RA+ cells. Healthy HIV-negative adults without recent acute infections or vaccinations served as donors. This specimen belongs to a study of shared clonotypes between healthy human individuals. At the level of the study: Each donor had three CD4 naive, three CD4 memory, two CD8 naive and one CD8 memory plate. Whole-study findings and limits: Among non-shared clonotypes, generation probabilities were lower than among those shared by all four donors.

The sequence derives from a woman aged 25 to 39 in good health. Material: naive CD8+ T cells sorted from blood. The chain uses TRBV5-1 and TRBJ2-6, with 10 positions matching TRBD1. CDR3 sequence (DNA): TGCGCCAGCAGCTTGTTGGCGGGACAGGGGACCTCTGGGGCCAACGTCCTGACTTTC. Its translation is CASSLLAGQGTSGANVLTF.